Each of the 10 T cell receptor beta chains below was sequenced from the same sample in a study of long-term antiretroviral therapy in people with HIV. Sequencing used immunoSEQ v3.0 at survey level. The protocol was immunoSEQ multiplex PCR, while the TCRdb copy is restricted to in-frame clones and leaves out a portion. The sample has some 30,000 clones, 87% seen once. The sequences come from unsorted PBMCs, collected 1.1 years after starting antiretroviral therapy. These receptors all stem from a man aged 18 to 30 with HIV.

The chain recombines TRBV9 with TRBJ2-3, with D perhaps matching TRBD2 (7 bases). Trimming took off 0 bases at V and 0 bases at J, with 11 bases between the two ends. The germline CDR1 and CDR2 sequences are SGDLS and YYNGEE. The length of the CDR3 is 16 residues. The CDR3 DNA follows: TGTGCCAGCAGCGTAGAAGGGGGGGGTAGCACAGATACGCAGTATTTT. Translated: CASSVEGGGSTDTQYF.

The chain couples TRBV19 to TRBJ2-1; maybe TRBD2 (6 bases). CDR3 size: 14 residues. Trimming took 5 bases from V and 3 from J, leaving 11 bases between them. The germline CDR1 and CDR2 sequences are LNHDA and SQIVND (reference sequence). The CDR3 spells CASSRSSGYNEQFF. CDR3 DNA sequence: TGTGCCAGTAGTCGTAGTAGCGGCTACAATGAGCAGTTCTTC. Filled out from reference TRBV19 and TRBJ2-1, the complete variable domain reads DGGITQSPKYLFRKEGQNVTLSCEQNLNHDAMYWYRQDPGQGLRLIYYSQIVNDFQKGDIAEGYSVSREKKESFPLTVTSAQKNPTAFYLCASSRSSGYNEQFFGPGTRLTVL.

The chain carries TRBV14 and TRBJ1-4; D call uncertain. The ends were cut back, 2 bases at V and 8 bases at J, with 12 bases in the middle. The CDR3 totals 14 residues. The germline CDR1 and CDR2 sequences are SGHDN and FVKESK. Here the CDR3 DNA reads TGTGCCAGCAGCCAATGGTTAAAAGGGGAAAAACTGTTTTTT. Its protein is CASSQWLKGEKLFF.

CDR3 nucleotide sequence: TGTGCCAGTAGTATGTCTACAGGGAATGTTTATGGCTACACCTTC. It encodes CASSMSTGNVYGYTF. The rearrangement uses TRBV19 and TRBJ1-2, with D tentatively TRBD1 (6 bases). With 3 bases removed from V and 5 bases from J, the gap between germline ends came to 16 bases. The CDR3 runs 15 residues. CDR1 and CDR2 from the germline V gene are LNHDA and SQIVND (reference sequence).

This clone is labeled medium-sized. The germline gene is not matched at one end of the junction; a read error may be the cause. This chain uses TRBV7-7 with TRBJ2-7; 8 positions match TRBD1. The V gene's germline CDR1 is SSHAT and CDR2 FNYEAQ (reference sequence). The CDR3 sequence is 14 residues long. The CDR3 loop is CASSPGTGGLEQYF. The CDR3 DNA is TGTGCTAGCAGCCCCGGGACAGGTGGACTGGAGCAGTACTTC.

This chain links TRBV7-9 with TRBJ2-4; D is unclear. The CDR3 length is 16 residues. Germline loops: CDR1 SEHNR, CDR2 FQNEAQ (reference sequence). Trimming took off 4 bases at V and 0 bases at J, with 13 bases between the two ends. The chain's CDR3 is CASSSSGLLAKNIQYF. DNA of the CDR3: TGTGCCAGCAGCTCATCAGGTTTACTAGCCAAAAACATTCAGTACTTC.

The CDR3 DNA sequence: TGTGCCAGCAGCTTACTCTCGGGGTCACTCATCTCTGGAAACACCATATATTTT. It specifies CASSLLSGSLISGNTIYF. This sequence joins TRBV7-2 and TRBJ1-3, with no clear D. The germline gives CDR1 SGHTA, CDR2 FQGNSA. CDR3 size: 18 residues. V lost 2 bases to trimming and J lost 0 bases, with 17 bases between them.

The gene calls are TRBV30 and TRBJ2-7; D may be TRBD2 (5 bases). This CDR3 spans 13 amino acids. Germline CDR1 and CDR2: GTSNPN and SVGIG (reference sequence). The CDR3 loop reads CAHVPAGTYEQYF. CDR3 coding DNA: TGTGCTCATGTCCCCGCGGGTACCTACGAGCAGTACTTC.

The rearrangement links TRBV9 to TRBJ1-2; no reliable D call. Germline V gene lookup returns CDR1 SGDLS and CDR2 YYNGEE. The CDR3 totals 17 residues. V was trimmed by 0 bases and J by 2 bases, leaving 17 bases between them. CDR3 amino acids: CASSVGRTPVLNYGYTF. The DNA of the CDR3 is TGTGCCAGCAGCGTAGGTCGGACGCCCGTTTTAAACTATGGCTACACCTTC.

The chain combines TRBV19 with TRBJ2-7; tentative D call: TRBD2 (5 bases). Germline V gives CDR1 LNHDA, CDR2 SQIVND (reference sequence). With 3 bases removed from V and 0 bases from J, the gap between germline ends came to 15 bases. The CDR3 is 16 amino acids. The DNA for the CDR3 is TGTGCCAGTAGTATTTCTTCGCTAGGGAGCTCCTACGAGCAGTACTTC. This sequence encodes CASSISSLGSSYEQYF.